This TCR beta chain was observed in a study of blood T cell repertoires in COVID-19. Study overall: The origin of the acute and convalescent COVID-19 samples was the United States, Italy and Spain. Nucleic acid was either cDNA or gDNA, and it came from T cells, B-cell-depleted T cells, or PBMCs.

Trimming at V came to 3 bases and at J to 7 bases, leaving 9 bases not matched to a gene. The CDR3 is 15 residues long. Germline V lookup: CDR1 SNHLY, CDR2 FYNNEI. Source study methods: Cell counts per sample came from amplifying reference gene primers. The protocol was immunoSEQ multiplex PCR, while the TCRdb copy is restricted to in-frame clones and leaves out a portion. The V and J calls and clone size come from that table; D and trimming were worked out from the DNA. Of 99,000 or so clones in the sample, 65% to 90% were seen once. Sequenced material: peripheral blood. The sequence was obtained from a man aged 50 to 60 with acute or convalescent COVID-19. The rearrangement links TRBV2 to TRBJ1-2, with 9 bases matching TRBD1. DNA for the CDR3: TGTGCCAGCAGTGATATGGACAGGGGCTCCGGTGGCTACACCTTC. It translates to CASSDMDRGSGGYTF.